This TCR beta chain was profiled in a study of CD8 T cells in Susac syndrome. CDR3 length equals 9 residues. The germline gives CDR1 SGHRS, CDR2 YFSETQ. This clonotype was seen more than once but under ten times. The junction differs from germline at one of its ends, possibly a read error. The T cells that were sequenced for TCR beta were CD8+ and CD4+ cells from blood. Each multiple sclerosis control was a treatment-naive patient with relapsing-remitting disease that was either stable or active. Random hexamers were used to reverse transcribe the RNA input (roughly 0.5 to 1 ug). TCRdb used MiXCR to reprocess the immunoSEQ multiplex PCR reads, holding one entry per CDR3 protein. The top ten clones hold 0.082% of a sample with over 200,000 distinct CDR3 sequences, 85% to 95% of them seen once.

Sequenced input: CD4+ T cells from PBMCs. This chain uses TRBV5-1 with TRBJ1-2, with D unresolved. This TCR was recovered from a human donor with multiple sclerosis. The CDR3 reads CASSYSYTF. The CDR3 nucleotides read TGCGCCAGCAGCTATAGCTACACCTTC.